The 11 T cell receptor beta chains listed next were all sequenced from one sample in a study of T-cell memory formation after mild COVID-19. TCRdb fed the 5' RACE reads into MiXCR, producing one record per CDR3 protein. The sample lists around 200,000 distinct CDR3 sequences, more than 9% occurring once. The sequenced sample consisted of PBMCs or a T cell subset sorted from them (not recorded which). The receptor set was obtained from a young man who had mild COVID-19 (a few samples of this study predate the infection). Cell type and time point are not known.

This clonotype was recorded many times. The chain employs TRBV4-1 and TRBJ1-2; possibly TRBD1 for D (5 bases). The germline V gene has CDR1 MGHRA and CDR2 YSYEKL. The V end lost 0 bases, the J end lost 7 bases, and 12 bases lay between the germline ends. CDR3 length: 14 residues. CDR3 amino acids: CASSQEWGEGGYTF. The CDR3 nucleotides are TGCGCCAGCAGCCAAGAGTGGGGGGAAGGTGGCTACACCTTC.

This chain links TRBV7-2 with TRBJ1-5; D call uncertain. Deletions cut 1 base from V and 0 bases from J, with 7 bases between. CDR1 SGHTA and CDR2 FQGNSA come from the germline V gene. This CDR3 contains 15 residues. The CDR3 sequence is CASSLDGLSNQPQHF. For the CDR3, the DNA is TGTGCCAGCAGCTTAGACGGGCTTAGCAATCAGCCCCAGCATTTT.

The genes are TRBV5-1 and TRBJ2-7; D possibly corresponds to TRBD2 (5 bases). CDR1 and CDR2 from the germline V gene are SGHRS and YFSETQ. The V and J ends lost 4 bases and 5 bases respectively, with 13 bases between them. This CDR3 comprises 13 residues. The CDR3 region is CASSKQVGDEQYV. The CDR3 DNA follows: TGCGCCAGCAGCAAGCAGGTCGGGGACGAGCAGTACGTC.

The chain is built from TRBV30 and TRBJ1-5; weak D call: TRBD1 (6 bases). This CDR3 has 13 amino acids. Per the germline V gene, CDR1 is GTSNPN and CDR2 is SVGIG (reference sequence). The V end was cut by 1 base, the J end by 8 bases, with 12 bases between. The CDR3: CAWSAQQGKPQHF. The CDR3 DNA sequence: TGTGCCTGGAGTGCGCAGCAGGGGAAGCCCCAGCATTTT.

This clonotype was counted a few times. The rearrangement joins TRBV6-1 to TRBJ2-7, with 9 bases lining up with TRBD2. Germline V gene sequence: CDR1 MNHNS, CDR2 SASEGT. J was trimmed by 8 bases and V by 3 bases; bases with no gene match: 8. This CDR3 comprises 14 residues. CDR3 nucleotide sequence: TGTGCCAGCAGTGAGGGGCTAGCGGGGTCAAAGCAGTACGTC. Translated, it gives CASSEGLAGSKQYV.

This clonotype was recorded a few times. The V call is TRBV5-5, the J call TRBJ1-2, with unresolved D. CDR1 SGHKS and CDR2 YYEKEE come from the germline V gene (reference sequence). Trimming cost V 1 base and J 4 bases, with 20 bases left between them. The CDR3 has 17 residues. CDR3 sequence: CASSLSISFRSSYGYTF. For the CDR3, the DNA is TGTGCCAGCAGCTTGTCGATATCCTTTCGGTCCAGCTATGGCTACACCTTC.

This clonotype has only a few counts. The chain has TRBV12-3 or TRBV12-4 and TRBJ2-5; D tentatively fits TRBD1 or TRBD2 (6 bases each). This CDR3 has 13 residues. Deletions cut 3 bases from V and 5 bases from J, with 10 bases between. Here the CDR3 reads CASSFGGLETQYF. The DNA for the CDR3 is TGTGCCAGCAGTTTTGGGGGGCTGGAGACCCAGTACTTC.

This clonotype showed up just a few times. J is TRBJ2-2 and V is TRBV7-9, with 7 nucleotides matching TRBD1. V lost 2 bases, J lost 0 bases, and 6 bases stayed unmatched. The CDR3 spans 17 residues. Germline loops: CDR1 SEHNR, CDR2 FQNEAQ (reference sequence). CDR3 sequence reads: CASSLPRGGPNTGELFF. CDR3 bases: TGTGCCAGCAGCTTACCGAGAGGGGGCCCGAACACCGGGGAGCTGTTTTTT. Together with reference TRBV7-9 and TRBJ2-2, the CDR3 gives the full variable domain: DTGVSQNPRHKITKRGQNVTFRCDPISEHNRLYWYRQTLGQGPEFLTYFQNEAQLEKSRLLSDRFSAERPKGSFSTLEIQRTEQGDSAMYLCASSLPRGGPNTGELFFGEGSRLTVL.

The genes are TRBV7-9 and TRBJ1-1; D unclear. The length of the CDR3 is 12 residues. Germline values: CDR1 SEHNR, CDR2 FQNEAQ (reference sequence). V was pared by 1 base and J by 11 bases, with 11 bases between. The CDR3 protein is CASSLDLQRAFF. The CDR3 DNA reads TGTGCCAGCAGCTTAGACTTGCAGCGGGCTTTCTTT.

The sample holds a few counts of this clonotype. V usage is TRBV4-2 and J usage is TRBJ1-3, with D possibly being TRBD1 (5 bases). CDR1 is LGHNA and CDR2 is YNFKEQ in the germline V gene. V was clipped by 1 base and J by 3 bases, with 10 bases between them. The CDR3 totals 15 residues. The CDR3 region has the DNA TGTGCCAGCAGCCAAGGAGGGGTGCTTGGAAACACCATATATTTT. Encoded protein: CASSQGGVLGNTIYF.

This clonotype was seen more than once but under ten times. The rearrangement uses TRBV28 and TRBJ2-7, with D possibly TRBD1 on 6 matching bases. The CDR3 is made up of 12 amino acids. CDR1 is MDHEN, CDR2 SYDVKM, per germline. The V end was cut by 6 bases, the J end by 3 bases, with 9 bases between. Here the CDR3 reads CASRSGDYEQYV. CDR3 coding DNA: TGTGCCAGCAGATCAGGGGACTACGAGCAGTACGTC.